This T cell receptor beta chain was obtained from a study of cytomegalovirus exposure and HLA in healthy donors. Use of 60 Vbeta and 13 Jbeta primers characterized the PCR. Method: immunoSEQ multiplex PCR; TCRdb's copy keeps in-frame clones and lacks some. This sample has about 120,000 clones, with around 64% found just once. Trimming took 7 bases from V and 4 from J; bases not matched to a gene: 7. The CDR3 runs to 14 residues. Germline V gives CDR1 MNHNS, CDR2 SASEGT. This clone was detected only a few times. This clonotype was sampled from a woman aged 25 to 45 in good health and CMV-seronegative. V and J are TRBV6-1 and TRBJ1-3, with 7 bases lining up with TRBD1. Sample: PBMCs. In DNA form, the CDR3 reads TGTGCCAGCATCAGCCGGGACAGAGGAAACACCATATATTTT. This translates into CASISRDRGNTIYF.